The 32 T cell receptor beta chains below all came from one sample that was sequenced in a study of patients and donors after allogeneic stem cell transplantation. TCRdb processed the RT-PCR reads anew with MiXCR; each CDR3 protein has one entry. The sample lists 900,000 to 1,000,000 distinct CDR3 sequences; roughly 18% were seen once. Sequencing used blood, either unsorted or a sorted T cell fraction (not recorded which). These receptors all come from a human donor who was either an allogeneic HSCT recipient or a stem cell or donor lymphocyte infusion donor (not recorded which). It is not recorded whose cells these are; they may come from a transplant donor.

This clonotype has just a few counts. V is TRBV30 and J is TRBJ2-3; D possibly corresponds to TRBD1 (6 bases). Germline V lookup: CDR1 GTSNPN, CDR2 SVGIG (reference sequence). V lost 2 bases to trimming and J lost 7 bases, with 10 bases between them. The CDR3 spans 12 residues. The CDR3 nucleotides are TGTGCCTGGAGTCCAGGGGAGAATACGCAGTATTTT. This encodes CAWSPGENTQYF.

DNA of the CDR3: TGTGCCATCAGGGACCTTACCACAGATACGCAGTATTTT. This translates into CAIRDLTTDTQYF. J is TRBJ2-3 and V is TRBV10-3; D remains unclear. The germline gives CDR1 ENHRY, CDR2 SYGVKD. This CDR3 is built from 13 residues. The V and J ends lost 6 bases and 2 bases respectively, with 9 bases between them.

This clonotype was picked up a small number of times. The rearrangement links TRBV6-2 or TRBV6-3 to TRBJ2-7; D not resolved. The CDR3 consists of 13 residues. CDR1 and CDR2 from the germline V gene are MNHEY and SVGEGT. Trimming shortened V by 2 bases and J by 6 bases, and 11 bases separated the two germline ends. Here the CDR3 reads CASSYGPVGEQYF. In nucleotides, the CDR3 is TGTGCCAGCAGTTACGGACCCGTGGGCGAGCAGTACTTC.

This clonotype was detected only a few times. The chain uses TRBV6-5 and TRBJ1-4, with unresolved D. CDR1 is MNHEY, CDR2 SVGAGI, per germline. The CDR3 extends over 11 amino acids. V lost 11 bases to trimming and J lost 10 bases, with 14 bases between them. The DNA for the CDR3 is TGTGCCTGCGGCCCTAGCGGAAAACTGTTTTTT. Translating gives CACGPSGKLFF.

The V and J genes are TRBV7-9 and TRBJ1-2, with D unclear. CDR3 length: 15 amino acids. Trimming shortened V by 0 bases and J by 4 bases, and 12 bases separated the two germline ends. Germline assignment: CDR1 SEHNR and CDR2 FQNEAQ (reference sequence). DNA of the CDR3: TGTGCCAGCAGCTTAGCGGAGAGAAATAGCTATGGCTACACCTTC. Translating it yields CASSLAERNSYGYTF.

The V gene is TRBV11-2, the J gene TRBJ2-1, with TRBD1 matching over 7 bases. V lost 0 bases to trimming and J lost 4 bases; unmatched junction nucleotides: 6. The CDR3 consists of 16 residues. The V gene's germline CDR1 is SGHAT and CDR2 FQNNGV. The CDR3 DNA sequence: TGTGCCAGCAGCTTAGATGAGGGGGCGTGGTACAATGAGCAGTTCTTC. This gives the protein CASSLDEGAWYNEQFF.

Concerning this clonotype: One junction end disagrees with the germline gene, perhaps due to a read error. This chain links TRBV29-1 with TRBJ2-1, with 10 positions matching TRBD2. Germline V gene lookup returns CDR1 SQVTM and CDR2 ANQGSEA. The CDR3 totals 15 residues. CDR3: CGVLGLAEGYNEQFF. The CDR3 DNA sequence: TGCGGCGTTCTAGGACTAGCGGAAGGTTACAATGAGCAGTTCTTC.

As concerns this clonotype: A much more abundant neighbour one base away suggests this may be a read error. The genes are TRBV27 and TRBJ1-3; D gene uncertain. The V gene lost 5 bases and the J gene lost 0 bases, with 5 bases spanning the gap. In germline, CDR1 is MNHEY, CDR2 SMNVEV (reference sequence). The CDR3 sequence is 13 residues long. CDR3 sequence: CASSQTSGNTIYF. CDR3 bases: TGTGCCAGCAGTCAAACCTCTGGAAACACCATATATTTT.

This clonotype has only a few counts. The chain carries TRBV2 and TRBJ1-6, with a possible D match to TRBD1 (6 bases). The germline CDR1 and CDR2 sequences are SNHLY and FYNNEI. V was clipped by 2 bases and J by 9 bases, with 14 bases between them. CDR3 length equals 15 residues. This chain's CDR3 is CASSEQGTATSPLHF. CDR3 nucleotide sequence: TGTGCCAGCAGTGAACAGGGGACCGCTACTTCACCCCTCCACTTT.

The chain employs TRBV2 and TRBJ1-6; no clear D. The V end lost 6 bases, the J end lost 4 bases, and 10 bases lay between the germline ends. The CDR3 covers 14 residues. The germline gives CDR1 SNHLY, CDR2 FYNNEI. The chain's CDR3 is CASSAQFYNSPLHF. CDR3 nucleotides: TGTGCCAGCAGCGCACAGTTTTATAATTCACCCCTCCACTTT.

This clonotype was counted only a few times. The chain has TRBV9 and TRBJ1-6, with a weak D call TRBD1 (6 bases). Per the germline V gene, CDR1 is SGDLS and CDR2 is YYNGEE. The CDR3 is 12 amino acids. The germline V and J ends were trimmed by 0 bases and 16 bases, with 11 bases remaining between them. The CDR3 nucleotides read TGTGCCAGCAGCGTAGTGGGGGGGGCACTCCACTTT. Its translation is CASSVVGGALHF.

This clonotype was detected only a few times. This rearrangement joins TRBV20-1 to TRBJ1-5, with D hard to call. CDR3 length: 15 residues. Trimming removed 5 bases at V and 5 bases at J, with 19 bases between. Per germline, CDR1 DFQATT and CDR2 SNEGSKA (reference sequence). The CDR3 here is CSAPVLEWSDQPQHF. The CDR3, as DNA: TGCAGTGCTCCGGTTCTGGAGTGGAGTGATCAGCCCCAGCATTTT.

The rearrangement uses TRBV7-2 and TRBJ2-7; D ambiguous. The germline V gene encodes CDR1 SGHTA and CDR2 FQGNSA. The CDR3 has 15 residues. Trimming removed 5 bases from V and 0 bases from J, with 14 bases in between. The CDR3 DNA is TGTGCCAGCAGCCCCCTTGGCGCGAGCTCCTACGAGCAGTACTTC. It encodes CASSPLGASSYEQYF. Supplemented by reference TRBV7-2 and TRBJ2-7, the full variable domain reads GAGVSQSPSNKVTEKGKDVELRCDPISGHTALYWYRQSLGQGLEFLIYFQGNSAPDKSGLPSDRFSAERTGGSVSTLTIQRTQQEDSAVYLCASSPLGASSYEQYFGPGTRLTVT.

This clonotype was seen a few times. The chain combines TRBV5-1 with TRBJ2-4; no definite D call. This CDR3 region has 14 residues. V was cut by 1 base and J by 9 bases, with 14 bases left in between. Germline CDR1 SGHRS, CDR2 YFSETQ. The CDR3 DNA is TGCGCCAGCAGCTTGCAACTTTTCCCCCTCATTCAGTACTTC. Translated: CASSLQLFPLIQYF.

Only a few counts were recorded for this clonotype. V is TRBV9 and J is TRBJ2-5; D possibly corresponds to TRBD2 (6 bases). The V gene's germline CDR1 is SGDLS and CDR2 YYNGEE. The CDR3 covers 15 residues. Between the trimmed V and J ends, which lost 2 bases and 7 bases, there was a span of 18 bases. The CDR3 sequence is CASSVGDSNGGTQYF. CDR3 coding DNA: TGTGCCAGCAGCGTGGGGGACTCCAACGGCGGGACCCAGTACTTC.

This clonotype was counted many times. This chain uses TRBV12-3 or TRBV12-4 with TRBJ1-5; a possible D gene is TRBD1 (5 bases). The CDR3 is 14 residues long. Between the trimmed V and J ends, which lost 1 base and 6 bases, there was a span of 10 bases. The CDR3 reads CASSLGGLGQPQHF. The CDR3 DNA follows: TGTGCCAGCAGTTTAGGGGGACTGGGTCAGCCCCAGCATTTT.

This clonotype was picked up a small number of times. V usage is TRBV6-1 and J usage is TRBJ1-2, with TRBD1 as a possible D gene (5 bases). Germline CDR1 and CDR2: MNHNS and SASEGT. The CDR3 has 14 residues. The V end lost 5 bases, the J end lost 2 bases, and 12 bases lay between the germline ends. For the CDR3, the DNA is TGTGCCAGCAGTCGAGGGACGGCGAACTATGGCTACACCTTC. It is translated as CASSRGTANYGYTF.

A few counts support this clonotype. This rearrangement joins TRBV9 to TRBJ2-1, with TRBD2 as a possible D gene (6 bases). Deletions cut 2 bases from V and 4 bases from J, with 13 bases between. The CDR3 is made up of 15 amino acids. Germline-derived CDR1 and CDR2 are SGDLS and YYNGEE. In nucleotides, the CDR3 is TGTGCCAGCAGCGTTAGCGGAGTCCTATACAATGAGCAGTTCTTC. The encoded protein is CASSVSGVLYNEQFF.

This clonotype was detected a few times. In nucleotides, the CDR3 is TGCGCCAGCAGCCAAAGTCCCGCAGGGCCAGATACGCAGTATTTT. It translates to CASSQSPAGPDTQYF. The rearrangement joins TRBV4-3 to TRBJ2-3; the D gene is possibly TRBD1 (5 bases). Trimming took off 2 bases at V and 4 bases at J, with 13 bases between the two ends. This CDR3 is built from 15 residues. CDR1 is LGHNA and CDR2 is YSLEER in the germline V gene.

This clonotype appeared a few times. V is TRBV18 and J is TRBJ1-1; weak D call: TRBD1 (6 bases). This CDR3 comprises 13 residues. With 1 base removed from V and 6 bases from J, the gap between germline ends came to 9 bases. Germline CDR1 reads KGHSH; CDR2 reads LQKENI. The CDR3 protein is CASSPQQGSEAFF. CDR3 bases: TGTGCCAGCTCACCACAACAGGGATCTGAAGCTTTCTTT.

The V and J genes are TRBV5-1 and TRBJ2-1; 8 bases map to TRBD2. V shed 0 bases and J 4 bases; nucleotides not matched to a gene: 6. The germline gives CDR1 SGHRS, CDR2 YFSETQ. The CDR3 length is 16 residues. CDR3 bases: TGCGCCAGCAGCTTGGCCAGCGGGAGATCTTACAATGAGCAGTTCTTC. As protein: CASSLASGRSYNEQFF. Full variable domain (outside the CDR3, taken from reference TRBV5-1 and TRBJ2-1): KAGVTQTPRYLIKTRGQQVTLSCSPISGHRSVSWYQQTPGQGLQFLFEYFSETQRNKGNFPGRFSGRQFSNSRSEMNVSTLELGDSALYLCASSLASGRSYNEQFFGPGTRLTVL.

This clonotype was recorded a few times. The rearrangement joins TRBV29-1 to TRBJ1-1; 7 bases are a match to TRBD1. CDR1 SQVTM and CDR2 ANQGSEA come from the germline V gene. Germline trimming cut 1 base from V and 4 bases from J; bases unmatched to any gene: 12. This CDR3 is built from 16 residues. The chain's CDR3 is CSVEGGLGDRATEAFF. The DNA of the CDR3 is TGCAGCGTTGAAGGAGGCCTCGGCGACAGGGCCACTGAAGCTTTCTTT.

This clonotype has more than one count but fewer than ten. The J gene is TRBJ2-1, the V gene TRBV7-2; TRBD2 matches at 9 bases. Trimming took 1 base from V and 7 from J; bases not matched to a gene: 8. This CDR3 is 16 amino acids long. Germline V gives CDR1 SGHTA, CDR2 FQGNSA. The CDR3 coding sequence is TGTGCCAGCAGCTTAGTTCCAGCGGGGGGAGGGAATGAGCAGTTCTTC. Translating it yields CASSLVPAGGGNEQFF.

This clonotype was seen at least ten times. V is TRBV12-3 or TRBV12-4 and J is TRBJ2-7, with 8 positions matching TRBD1. Trimming removed 3 bases from V and 4 bases from J; junction bases left unmatched: 8. There are 15 residues in the CDR3. CDR3 amino acids: CASSFPRQGSYEQYF. CDR3 in DNA: TGTGCCAGCAGTTTCCCTCGACAGGGGTCTTACGAGCAGTACTTC.

J is TRBJ2-7 and V is TRBV18; D is possibly TRBD2 (6 bases). Per germline, CDR1 KGHSH and CDR2 LQKENI. V was trimmed by 3 bases and J by 9 bases, leaving 15 bases between them. The CDR3 spans 13 residues. The CDR3 loop is CASSPGTLLGQYF. As DNA, the CDR3 is TGTGCCAGCTCACCCGGGACTCTACTGGGGCAGTACTTC.

The table lists this clonotype with a few counts. The chain combines TRBV20-1 with TRBJ2-3; 7 bases match TRBD1. Trimming cost V 0 bases and J 5 bases; bases outside gene matches: 5. Germline V gives CDR1 DFQATT, CDR2 SNEGSKA (reference sequence). The CDR3 is made up of 14 amino acids. For the CDR3, the DNA is TGCAGTGCTAGAGATGGACAGGCGGGAGATACGCAGTATTTT. Its translation: CSARDGQAGDTQYF.

CDR3 amino acids: CSVVVLGNQPQHF. In DNA form, the CDR3 reads TGCAGCGTTGTGGTTTTGGGGAATCAGCCCCAGCATTTT. The chain recombines TRBV29-1 with TRBJ1-5; D is unresolved. Germline V lookup: CDR1 SQVTM, CDR2 ANQGSEA. This CDR3 region has 13 residues. Trimming stripped 4 bases from V and 4 bases from J, with 11 bases between.

The rearrangement joins TRBV3-1 to TRBJ2-2, with TRBD2 as a possible D gene (5 bases). Germline-derived CDR1 and CDR2 are LGHDT and YNNKEL (reference sequence). The CDR3 extends over 14 amino acids. Between the trimmed V and J ends, which lost 3 bases and 5 bases, there was a span of 10 bases. The chain's CDR3 is CASSHVSGTGELFF. The CDR3 DNA is TGTGCCAGCAGCCACGTAAGCGGTACCGGGGAGCTGTTTTTT.

The chain combines TRBV27 with TRBJ2-7; D could derive from TRBD1 or TRBD2 (5 bases each). V was clipped by 7 bases and J by 5 bases, with 18 bases between them. CDR3 length equals 14 residues. Per the germline V gene, CDR1 is MNHEY and CDR2 is SMNVEV (reference sequence). CDR3 amino acids: CASKTGTESHEQYF. CDR3 sequence (DNA): TGTGCCAGCAAAACCGGGACCGAGTCCCACGAGCAGTACTTC.

The chain has TRBV5-1 and TRBJ2-7; the D is unclear. CDR3 length: 15 residues. The V gene's germline CDR1 is SGHRS and CDR2 YFSETQ. With 0 bases removed from V and 0 bases from J, the gap between germline ends came to 10 bases. CDR3 sequence (DNA): TGCGCCAGCAGCTTGGGCAGGCACCTCTCCTACGAGCAGTACTTC. This encodes CASSLGRHLSYEQYF. The full variable domain, with the rest looked up from reference TRBV5-1 and TRBJ2-7, is KAGVTQTPRYLIKTRGQQVTLSCSPISGHRSVSWYQQTPGQGLQFLFEYFSETQRNKGNFPGRFSGRQFSNSRSEMNVSTLELGDSALYLCASSLGRHLSYEQYFGPGTRLTVT.

This sequence joins TRBV11-2 and TRBJ2-1; 13 nucleotides line up with TRBD2. CDR3 size: 17 residues. The trim removed 5 bases at V and 4 bases at J, leaving 8 bases unmatched. In germline, CDR1 is SGHAT, CDR2 FQNNGV. The CDR3 region has the DNA TGTGCCAGCAGCCCGGGGACTAGCGGGGATCAGTACAATGAGCAGTTCTTC. As protein: CASSPGTSGDQYNEQFF. The entire variable domain, with the rest obtained from reference TRBV11-2 and TRBJ2-1, is as follows: EAGVAQSPRYKIIEKRQSVAFWCNPISGHATLYWYQQILGQGPKLLIQFQNNGVVDDSQLPKDRFSAERLKGVDSTLKIQPAKLEDSAVYLCASSPGTSGDQYNEQFFGPGTRLTVL.

This clonotype was observed a handful of times. J is TRBJ2-1 and V is TRBV6-1; the match to TRBD1 covers 10 bases. The CDR3 is 15 amino acids. Unmatched junction bases numbered 1, after V lost 4 bases and J lost 1 base. CDR1 MNHNS and CDR2 SASEGT come from the germline V gene. The DNA for the CDR3 is TGTGCCAGCAGTGGGACAGGGGGATCCTACAATGAGCAGTTCTTC. Encoded protein: CASSGTGGSYNEQFF.